These T cell receptor beta chains were read from a single sample in a study of T cells in Graves' hyperthyroidism and ophthalmopathy. TCRdb processed the multiplex PCR reads anew with MiXCR; each CDR3 protein has one entry. The table has 350,000 to 400,000 distinct CDR3 sequences, approximately 20% seen once; the top ten hold approximately 4%. Sequenced input: blood. These receptors all stem from a woman under 30 with Graves' hyperthyroidism. Both conserved end residues are part of each CDR3. The order of the fields is V gene, J gene, CDR3 protein.

TRBV7-3	TRBJ1-1	CASSPGRDTEAFF
TRBV19	TRBJ1-2	CASSIGRDGYTF
TRBV7-3	TRBJ1-1	CASSLTPNTEAFF
TRBV7-2	TRBJ2-1	CASRLGFGEQFF
TRBV12-3/TRBV12-4	TRBJ1-6	CASSGGGTGGSPLHF
TRBV20-1	TRBJ1-5	CSARDGIQPQHF
TRBV7-3	TRBJ2-5	CASSPGGGAETQYF
TRBV11-2	TRBJ2-5	CASSGDQETQYF
TRBV9	TRBJ2-2	CASSVRGGGLTTNTGELFF
TRBV28	TRBJ1-1	CASVTAGTGVMNTEAFF
TRBV2	TRBJ2-2	CASRRETGDTGELFF
TRBV18	TRBJ1-3	CASSTGNQGNTIYF
TRBV7-9	TRBJ2-2	CASSFVSNTGELFF
TRBV6-1	TRBJ2-7	CASSEVEGAKRYEQYF
TRBV11-2	TRBJ1-3	CASSRNVRGMAGNTIYF
TRBV4-2	TRBJ1-1	CASSPLLLPRGNTEAFF
TRBV2	TRBJ2-2	CASSVPGAGELFF
TRBV6-1	TRBJ1-2	CASSERSGGPSYGYTF
TRBV11-1	TRBJ1-1	CASTPTGGVGNTEAFF
TRBV28	TRBJ1-1	CASSLRLVNLEAFF
TRBV29-1	TRBJ1-2	CSAWTAESVGYTF
TRBV12-3/TRBV12-4	TRBJ2-7	CASSHAGPRRDEQYF
TRBV11-2	TRBJ1-3	CASSRRTGPNSGNTIYF
TRBV4-1	TRBJ2-4	CASSQGILAKNIQYF
TRBV5-1	TRBJ1-2	CASSLVGRVHGYTF
TRBV7-8	TRBJ2-5	CASSLASGGGQETQYF
TRBV5-1	TRBJ1-2	CASSVGQLLYGYTF
TRBV6-5	TRBJ2-5	CASSYSLDPETQYF
TRBV12-3/TRBV12-4	TRBJ2-7	CASSSLRRTSGRYEQYF
TRBV12-3/TRBV12-4	TRBJ2-7	CASSAGTPPYEQYF
TRBV7-8	TRBJ2-7	CASSSSGQYYEQYF
TRBV7-8	TRBJ1-1	CASSLRRGRNAEAFF
TRBV5-1	TRBJ2-5	CASRLYRVPGETQYF
TRBV28	TRBJ1-3	CASSLQGRVYNTIYF
TRBV27	TRBJ1-1	CATETVTGVGNTEAFF
TRBV20-1	TRBJ1-1	CSARDWDRGTSAEAFF
TRBV6-5	TRBJ1-1	CASSYGGKAEAFF
TRBV3-1	TRBJ1-5	CASSQEGAKAQHF
TRBV29-1	TRBJ1-2	CSVATGSLYGYTF
TRBV4-2	TRBJ1-1	CASSQDQRTNTEAFF
TRBV12-3/TRBV12-4	TRBJ1-1	CASSKQRMNTEAFF
TRBV25-1	TRBJ1-2	CASSEGRESYTF
TRBV11-1	TRBJ1-2	CASSPGPTAGGYTF
TRBV5-1	TRBJ2-7	CASSLGPSAYEQYF
TRBV20-1	TRBJ2-7	CSAGGGTTSYEQYF